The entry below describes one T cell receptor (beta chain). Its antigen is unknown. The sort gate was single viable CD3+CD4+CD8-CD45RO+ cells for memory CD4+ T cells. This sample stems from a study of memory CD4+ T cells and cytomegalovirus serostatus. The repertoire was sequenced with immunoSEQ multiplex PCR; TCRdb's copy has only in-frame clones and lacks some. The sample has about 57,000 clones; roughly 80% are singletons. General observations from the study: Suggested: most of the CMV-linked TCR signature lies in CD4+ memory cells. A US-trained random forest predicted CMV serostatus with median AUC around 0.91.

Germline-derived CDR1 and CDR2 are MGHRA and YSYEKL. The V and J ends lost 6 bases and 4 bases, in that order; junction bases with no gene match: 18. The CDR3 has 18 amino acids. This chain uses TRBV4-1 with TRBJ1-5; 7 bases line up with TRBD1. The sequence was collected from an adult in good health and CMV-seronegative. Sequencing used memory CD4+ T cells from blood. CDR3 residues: CASRGIDRDDPQNQPQHF. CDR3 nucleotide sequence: TGCGCCAGCAGAGGAATCGACAGGGATGATCCACAAAATCAGCCCCAGCATTTT.